This note documents a single T cell receptor beta chain sequence. This sample stems from a study of blood T cell repertoires in COVID-19. Background on the study: Acute and convalescent COVID-19 samples came from the United States, Italy and Spain. PBMCs, B-cell-depleted T cells, or T cells were the source of the cDNA or gDNA that made up the material.

Trimming took off 0 bases at V and 4 bases at J, with 3 bases between the two ends. Germline lookup yields CDR1 SEHNR and CDR2 FQNEAQ (reference sequence). This CDR3 comprises 13 residues. Authors' analysis steps: Estimates of nucleated cell counts were drawn from the amplification of reference gene primers. Data came from immunoSEQ multiplex PCR; TCRdb stores just in-frame clones and leaves some out. D and trimming come from the DNA, and the V and J calls and clone size come from that table. The data show 90,000 to 150,000 clones, approximately 87% seen once. The chain recombines TRBV7-9 with TRBJ2-2; no reliable D call. Material for sequencing was peripheral blood. The source of this sequence is a man in his 60s with acute or convalescent COVID-19. The CDR3 sequence is CASSLAFTGELFF. CDR3 coding DNA: TGTGCCAGCAGCTTAGCCTTCACCGGGGAGCTGTTTTTT.